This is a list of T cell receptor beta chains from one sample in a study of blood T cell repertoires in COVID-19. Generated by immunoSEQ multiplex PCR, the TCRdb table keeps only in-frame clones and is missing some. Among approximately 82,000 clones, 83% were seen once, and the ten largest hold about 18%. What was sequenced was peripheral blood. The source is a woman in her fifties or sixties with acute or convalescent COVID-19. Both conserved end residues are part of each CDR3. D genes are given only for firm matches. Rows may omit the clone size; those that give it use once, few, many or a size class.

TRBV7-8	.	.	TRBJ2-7	CASSLVTGRLYEQYF	TGTGCCAGCAGCTTAGTTACAGGTCGCCTATACGAGCAGTACTTC
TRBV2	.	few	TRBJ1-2	CATGGGYTF	TGTGCCACCGGAGGTGGCTACACCTTC
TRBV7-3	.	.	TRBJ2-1	CASSLAGDHNEQFF	TGTGCCAGCAGCCTCGCCGGAGATCACAATGAGCAGTTCTTC
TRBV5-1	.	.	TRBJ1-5	CASSLRLSERGGYF	TGCGCCAGCAGCTTGAGGCTCAGCGAAAGAGGGGGATATTTT
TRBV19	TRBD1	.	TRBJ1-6	CASSRGTGDNSPLHF	TGTGCCAGTAGTAGAGGGACAGGGGATAATTCACCCCTCCACTTT
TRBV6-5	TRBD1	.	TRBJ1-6	CASRGGSYSPLHF	TGTGCCAGCAGAGGGGGCTCGTATTCACCCCTCCACTTT
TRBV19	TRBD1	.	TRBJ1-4	CASSVGTGATNEKLFF	TGTGCCAGTAGCGTCGGGACAGGGGCAACTAATGAAAAACTGTTTTTT
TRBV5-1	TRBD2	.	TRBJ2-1	CASSLAPSGGNNEQFF	TGCGCCAGCAGCTTGGCCCCCAGCGGGGGAAACAATGAGCAGTTCTTC
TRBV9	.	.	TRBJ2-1	CASSYRDSGFNEQFF	TGTGCCAGCAGCTACCGGGATTCGGGGTTTAATGAGCAGTTCTTC
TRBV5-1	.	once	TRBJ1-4	CASSLAAAGVEKLFF	TGCGCCAGCAGCTTGGCCGCGGCAGGGGTCGAAAAACTGTTTTTT
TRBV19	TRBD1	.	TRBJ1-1	CASSIEIQGAGTEAFF	TGTGCCAGTAGTATAGAAATACAGGGGGCTGGCACTGAAGCTTTCTTT
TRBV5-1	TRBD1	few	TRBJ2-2	CASSTGTGGPGELFF	TGCGCCAGCAGCACCGGGACAGGGGGTCCCGGGGAGCTGTTTTTT
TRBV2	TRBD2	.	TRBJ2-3	CASSGEGPGAGTQYF	TGTGCCAGCAGTGGGGAGGGGCCCGGTGCAGGTACGCAGTATTTT
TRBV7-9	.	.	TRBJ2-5	CASSSTGILYF	TGTGCCAGCAGCTCTACCGGGATCCTTTACTTC
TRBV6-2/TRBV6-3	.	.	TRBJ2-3	CASSLQFPDTQYF	TGTGCCAGCAGTTTACAGTTCCCAGATACGCAGTATTTT
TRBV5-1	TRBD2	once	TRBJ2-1	CASSLGLAGGVGDEQFF	TGCGCCAGCAGCTTGGGACTAGCGGGAGGGGTCGGCGATGAGCAGTTCTTC
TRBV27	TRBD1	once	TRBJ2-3	CASSLTGGADTQYF	TGTGCCAGCAGCTTAACAGGGGGCGCAGATACGCAGTATTTT
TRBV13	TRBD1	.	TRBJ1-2	CASSLLDRGDYGYTF	TGTGCCAGCAGCTTATTAGACAGGGGAGACTATGGCTACACCTTC
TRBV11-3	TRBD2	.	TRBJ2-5	CASSLGGGQETQYF	TGTGCCAGCAGCCTGGGGGGGGGCCAAGAGACCCAGTACTTC
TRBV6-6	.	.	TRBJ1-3	CASRARGSGNTIYF	TGTGCCAGCAGGGCCAGGGGCTCTGGAAACACCATATATTTT
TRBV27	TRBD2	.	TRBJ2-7	CASSLDRTSAIYEQYF	TGTGCCAGCAGTTTAGATAGGACTAGCGCGATCTACGAGCAGTACTTC
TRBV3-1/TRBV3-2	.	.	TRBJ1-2	CASSPIGVGGYTF	TGTGCCAGCAGCCCGATCGGAGTCGGTGGCTACACCTTC
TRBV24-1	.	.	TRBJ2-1	CATSDLQGRDYNEQFF	TGTGCCACCAGTGATTTGCAAGGGAGAGACTACAATGAGCAGTTCTTC